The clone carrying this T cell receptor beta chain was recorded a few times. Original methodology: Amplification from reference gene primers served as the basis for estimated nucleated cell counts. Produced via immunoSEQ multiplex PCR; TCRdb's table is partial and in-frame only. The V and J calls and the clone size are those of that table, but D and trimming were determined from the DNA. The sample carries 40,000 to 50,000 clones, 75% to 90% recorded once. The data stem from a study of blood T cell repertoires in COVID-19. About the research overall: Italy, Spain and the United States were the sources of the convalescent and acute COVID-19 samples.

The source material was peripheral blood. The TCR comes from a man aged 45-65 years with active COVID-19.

The CDR3 sequence is CASSPPGTGRRDTIYF. Written as DNA, the CDR3 is TGTGCCAGCAGCCCCCCCGGGACAGGAAGAAGGGACACCATATATTTT. This chain joins TRBV3-1 (or the pseudogene TRBV3-2) and TRBJ1-3, with 8 bases matching TRBD1. Germline V CDR1 and CDR2: LGHDT, YNNKEL (reference sequence). V was clipped by 4 bases and J by 8 bases; unmatched bases: 13. This CDR3 is built from 16 residues.